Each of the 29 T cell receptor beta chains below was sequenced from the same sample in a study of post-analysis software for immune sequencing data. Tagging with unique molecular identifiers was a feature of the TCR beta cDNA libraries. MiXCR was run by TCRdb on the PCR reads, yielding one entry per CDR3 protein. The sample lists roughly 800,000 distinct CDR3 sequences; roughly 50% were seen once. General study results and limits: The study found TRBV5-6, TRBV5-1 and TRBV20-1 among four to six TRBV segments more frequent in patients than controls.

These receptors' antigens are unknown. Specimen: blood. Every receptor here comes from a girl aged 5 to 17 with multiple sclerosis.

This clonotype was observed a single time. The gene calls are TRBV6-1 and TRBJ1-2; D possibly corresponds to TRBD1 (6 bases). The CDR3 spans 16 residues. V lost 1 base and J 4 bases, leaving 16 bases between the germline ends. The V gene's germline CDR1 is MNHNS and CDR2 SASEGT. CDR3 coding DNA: TGTGCCAGCAGTGAAGTGTCTGGGGGGCCAGGCTATGGCTACACCTTC. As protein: CASSEVSGGPGYGYTF.

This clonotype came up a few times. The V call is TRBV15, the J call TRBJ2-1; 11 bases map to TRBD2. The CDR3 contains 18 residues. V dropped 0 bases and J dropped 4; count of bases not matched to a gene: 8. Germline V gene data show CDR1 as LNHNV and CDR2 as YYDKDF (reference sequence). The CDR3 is CATSRDPRTSGLYNEQFF. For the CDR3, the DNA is TGTGCCACCAGCAGAGATCCTAGGACTAGCGGGTTATACAATGAGCAGTTCTTC.

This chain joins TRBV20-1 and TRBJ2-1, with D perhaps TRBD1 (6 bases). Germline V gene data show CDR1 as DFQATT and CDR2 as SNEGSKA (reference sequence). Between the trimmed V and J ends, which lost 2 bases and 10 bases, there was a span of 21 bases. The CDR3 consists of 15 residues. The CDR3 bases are TGCAGTGCTAGATCTAATCAGGGGACCTTGGGGGAGCAGTTCTTC. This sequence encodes CSARSNQGTLGEQFF.

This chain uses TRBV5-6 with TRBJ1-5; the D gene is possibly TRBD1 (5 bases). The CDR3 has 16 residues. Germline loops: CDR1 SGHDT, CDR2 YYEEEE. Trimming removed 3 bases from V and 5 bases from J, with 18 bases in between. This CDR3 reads CASSSRDPPAHQPQHF. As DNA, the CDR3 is TGTGCCAGCAGCTCTCGGGACCCACCGGCCCATCAGCCCCAGCATTTT.

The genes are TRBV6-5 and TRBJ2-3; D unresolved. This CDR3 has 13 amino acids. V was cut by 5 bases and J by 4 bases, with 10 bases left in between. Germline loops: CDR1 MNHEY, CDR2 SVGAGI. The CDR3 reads CASSNSFADTQYF. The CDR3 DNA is TGTGCCAGCAGTAATAGCTTCGCAGATACGCAGTATTTT.

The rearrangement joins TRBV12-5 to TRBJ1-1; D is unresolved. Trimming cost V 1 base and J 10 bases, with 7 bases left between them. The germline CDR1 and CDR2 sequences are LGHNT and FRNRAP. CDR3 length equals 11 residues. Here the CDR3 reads CASGLGAGAFF. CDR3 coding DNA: TGTGCTAGTGGTTTGGGGGCCGGAGCTTTCTTT.

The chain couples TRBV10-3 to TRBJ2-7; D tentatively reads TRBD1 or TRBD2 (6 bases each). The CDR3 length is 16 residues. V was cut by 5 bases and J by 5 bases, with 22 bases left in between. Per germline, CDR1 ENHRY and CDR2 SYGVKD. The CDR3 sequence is CAISRQDYPRGNEQYF. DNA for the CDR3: TGTGCCATCAGTAGACAGGACTACCCCCGAGGAAACGAGCAGTACTTC.

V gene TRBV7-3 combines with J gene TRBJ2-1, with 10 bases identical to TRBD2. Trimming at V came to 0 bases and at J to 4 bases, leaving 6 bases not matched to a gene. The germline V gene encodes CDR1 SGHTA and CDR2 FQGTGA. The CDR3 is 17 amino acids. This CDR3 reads CASSLTRTSGFYNEQFF. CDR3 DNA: TGTGCCAGCAGCTTAACCCGGACTAGCGGTTTTTACAATGAGCAGTTCTTC.

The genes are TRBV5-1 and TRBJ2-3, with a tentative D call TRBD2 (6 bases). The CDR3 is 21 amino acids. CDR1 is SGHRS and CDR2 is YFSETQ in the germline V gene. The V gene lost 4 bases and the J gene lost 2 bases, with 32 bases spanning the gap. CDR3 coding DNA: TGCGCCAGCAGCCCGGGACGCTCGACAGAGCTTTACCGCGGGGTCACAGATACGCAGTATTTT. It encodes CASSPGRSTELYRGVTDTQYF. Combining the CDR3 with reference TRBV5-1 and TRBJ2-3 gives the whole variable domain KAGVTQTPRYLIKTRGQQVTLSCSPISGHRSVSWYQQTPGQGLQFLFEYFSETQRNKGNFPGRFSGRQFSNSRSEMNVSTLELGDSALYLCASSPGRSTELYRGVTDTQYFGPGTRLTVL.

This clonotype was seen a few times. CDR3 sequence reads: CASSQRTGVAKNIQYF. The CDR3, as DNA: TGTGCCAGCAGTCAACGGACAGGGGTCGCCAAAAACATTCAGTACTTC. V and J are TRBV12-3 or TRBV12-4 and TRBJ2-4; 9 nucleotides match TRBD1. This CDR3 is 16 amino acids long. Trimming removed 5 bases from V and 1 base from J; junction bases left unmatched: 6.

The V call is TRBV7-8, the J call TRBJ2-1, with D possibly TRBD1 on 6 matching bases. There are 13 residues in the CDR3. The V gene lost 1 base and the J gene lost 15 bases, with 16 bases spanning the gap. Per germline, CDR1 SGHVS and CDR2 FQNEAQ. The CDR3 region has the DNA TGTGCCAGCAGCTTAGGGGTAACAGGGATGAGGTTCTTC. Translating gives CASSLGVTGMRFF.

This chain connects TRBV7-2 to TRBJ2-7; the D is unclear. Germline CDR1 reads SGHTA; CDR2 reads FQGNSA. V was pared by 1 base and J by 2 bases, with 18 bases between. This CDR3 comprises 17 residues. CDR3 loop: CASSLDAPNVTPYEQYF. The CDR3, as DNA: TGTGCCAGCAGCTTAGACGCGCCCAACGTGACCCCCTACGAGCAGTACTTC.

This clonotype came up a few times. DNA of the CDR3: TGTGCCAGCAGCTCTAGAGCCCGGGCCGAGGAGACCCAGTACTTC. It codes for CASSSRARAEETQYF. The chain joins TRBV7-9 to TRBJ2-5; no definite D call. CDR3 size: 15 residues. V lost 4 bases and J 5 bases, leaving 17 bases between the germline ends. The germline gives CDR1 SEHNR, CDR2 FQNEAQ (reference sequence).

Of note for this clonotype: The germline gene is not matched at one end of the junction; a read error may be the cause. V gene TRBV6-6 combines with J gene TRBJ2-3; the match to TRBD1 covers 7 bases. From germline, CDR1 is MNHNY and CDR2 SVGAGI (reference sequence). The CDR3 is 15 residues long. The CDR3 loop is CANSASGTGTDTQYF. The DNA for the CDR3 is TGTGCCAACAGTGCTTCCGGGACAGGCACAGATACGCAGTATTTT.

The CDR3 sequence is CASSLVWGPTYEQYF. CDR3 bases: TGCGCCAGCAGCTTGGTCTGGGGTCCTACCTACGAGCAGTACTTC. V is TRBV5-1 and J is TRBJ2-7; no reliable D call. There are 15 residues in the CDR3. Trimming took off 0 bases at V and 2 bases at J, with 12 bases between the two ends. Per germline, CDR1 SGHRS and CDR2 YFSETQ. The full variable domain, with the rest looked up from reference TRBV5-1 and TRBJ2-7, is KAGVTQTPRYLIKTRGQQVTLSCSPISGHRSVSWYQQTPGQGLQFLFEYFSETQRNKGNFPGRFSGRQFSNSRSEMNVSTLELGDSALYLCASSLVWGPTYEQYFGPGTRLTVT.

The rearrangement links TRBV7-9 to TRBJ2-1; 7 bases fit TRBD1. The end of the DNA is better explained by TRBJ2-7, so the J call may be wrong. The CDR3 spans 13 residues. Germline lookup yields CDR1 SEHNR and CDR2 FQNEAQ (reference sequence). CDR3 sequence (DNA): TGTGCCAGCAGCCGTACCGGGACAGATGAGCAGTACTTC. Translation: CASSRTGTDEQYF.

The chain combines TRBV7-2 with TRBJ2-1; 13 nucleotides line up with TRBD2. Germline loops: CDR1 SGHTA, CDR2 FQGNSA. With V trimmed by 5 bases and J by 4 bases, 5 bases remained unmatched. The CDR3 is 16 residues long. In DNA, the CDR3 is TGTGCCAGCAGCCTGATACTAGCGGGAGGGTACAATGAGCAGTTCTTC. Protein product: CASSLILAGGYNEQFF.

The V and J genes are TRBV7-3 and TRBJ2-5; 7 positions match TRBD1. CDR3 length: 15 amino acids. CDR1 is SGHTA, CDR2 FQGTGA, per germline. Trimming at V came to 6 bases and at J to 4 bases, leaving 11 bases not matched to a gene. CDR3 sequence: CASSPTGEIRETQYF. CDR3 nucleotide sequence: TGTGCCAGCAGTCCCACAGGGGAAATTAGAGAGACCCAGTACTTC. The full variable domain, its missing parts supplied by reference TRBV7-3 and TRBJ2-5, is GAGVSQTPSNKVTEKGKYVELRCDPISGHTALYWYRQSLGQGPEFLIYFQGTGAADDSGLPNDRFFAVRPEGSVSTLKIQRTERGDSAVYLCASSPTGEIRETQYFGPGTRLLVL.

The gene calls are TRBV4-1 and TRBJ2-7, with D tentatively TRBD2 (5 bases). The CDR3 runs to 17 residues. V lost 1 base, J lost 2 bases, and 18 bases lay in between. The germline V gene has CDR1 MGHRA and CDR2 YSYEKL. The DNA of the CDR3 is TGCGCCAGCAGCCAAGGTGGAGGCTTATCTAGCACCTACGAGCAGTACTTC. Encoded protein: CASSQGGGLSSTYEQYF.

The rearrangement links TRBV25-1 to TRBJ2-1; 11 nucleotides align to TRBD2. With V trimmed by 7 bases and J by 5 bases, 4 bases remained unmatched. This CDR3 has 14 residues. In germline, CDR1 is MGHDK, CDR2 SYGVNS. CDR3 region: CASKLAGVNNEQFF. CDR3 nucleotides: TGTGCCAGCAAACTAGCGGGGGTTAACAATGAGCAGTTCTTC.

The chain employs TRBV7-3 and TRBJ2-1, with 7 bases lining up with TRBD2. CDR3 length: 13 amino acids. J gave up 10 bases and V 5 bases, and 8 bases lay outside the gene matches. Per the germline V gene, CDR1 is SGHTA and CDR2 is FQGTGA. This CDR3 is CASSPNLLAEQFF. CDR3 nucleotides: TGTGCCAGCAGCCCGAACCTACTAGCGGAGCAGTTCTTC. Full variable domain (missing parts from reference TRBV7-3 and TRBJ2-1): GAGVSQTPSNKVTEKGKYVELRCDPISGHTALYWYRQSLGQGPEFLIYFQGTGAADDSGLPNDRFFAVRPEGSVSTLKIQRTERGDSAVYLCASSPNLLAEQFFGPGTRLTVL.

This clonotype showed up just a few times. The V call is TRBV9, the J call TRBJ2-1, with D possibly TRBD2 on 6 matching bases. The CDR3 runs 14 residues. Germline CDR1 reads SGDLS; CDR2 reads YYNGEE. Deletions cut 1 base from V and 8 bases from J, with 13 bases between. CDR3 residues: CASSVLPRGDEQFF. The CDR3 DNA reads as TGTGCCAGCAGCGTACTCCCGCGGGGTGATGAGCAGTTCTTC.

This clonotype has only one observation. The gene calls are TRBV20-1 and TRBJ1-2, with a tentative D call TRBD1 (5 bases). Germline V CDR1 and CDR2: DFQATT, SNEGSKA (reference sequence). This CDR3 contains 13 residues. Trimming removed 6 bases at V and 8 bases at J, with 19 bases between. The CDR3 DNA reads TGCAGTGCCATTAGGGAACTAGGGGACGGCTACACCTTC. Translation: CSAIRELGDGYTF.

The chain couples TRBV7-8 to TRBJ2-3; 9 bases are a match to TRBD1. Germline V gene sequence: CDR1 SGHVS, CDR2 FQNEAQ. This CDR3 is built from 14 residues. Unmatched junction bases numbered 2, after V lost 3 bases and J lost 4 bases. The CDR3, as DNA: TGTGCCAGCAGCTTTACAGGGGGCCCAGATACGCAGTATTTT. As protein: CASSFTGGPDTQYF.

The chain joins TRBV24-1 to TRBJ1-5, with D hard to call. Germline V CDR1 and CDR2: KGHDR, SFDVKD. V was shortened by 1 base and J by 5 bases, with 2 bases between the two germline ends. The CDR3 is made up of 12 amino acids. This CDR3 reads CATSDFYQPQHF. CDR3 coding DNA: TGTGCCACCAGTGATTTTTATCAGCCCCAGCATTTT.

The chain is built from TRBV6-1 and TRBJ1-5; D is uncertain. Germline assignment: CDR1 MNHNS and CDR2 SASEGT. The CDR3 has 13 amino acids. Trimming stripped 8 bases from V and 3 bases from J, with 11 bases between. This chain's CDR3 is CASGSEINQPQHF. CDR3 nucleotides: TGTGCCAGCGGGTCGGAGATCAATCAGCCCCAGCATTTT.

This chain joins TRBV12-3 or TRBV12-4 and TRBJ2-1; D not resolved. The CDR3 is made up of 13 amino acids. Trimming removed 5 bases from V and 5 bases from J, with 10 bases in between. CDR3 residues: CASSVTGNNEQFF. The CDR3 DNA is TGTGCCAGCAGTGTAACTGGGAACAATGAGCAGTTCTTC.

This chain's CDR3 is CASSQTENQPQHF. In DNA, the CDR3 is TGTGCCAGTAGTCAGACCGAAAATCAGCCCCAGCATTTT. The chain combines TRBV19 with TRBJ1-5; the D is unclear. Germline V gene data show CDR1 as LNHDA and CDR2 as SQIVND (reference sequence). V gave up 5 bases and J gave up 4 bases, with 9 bases separating them. This CDR3 spans 13 amino acids.

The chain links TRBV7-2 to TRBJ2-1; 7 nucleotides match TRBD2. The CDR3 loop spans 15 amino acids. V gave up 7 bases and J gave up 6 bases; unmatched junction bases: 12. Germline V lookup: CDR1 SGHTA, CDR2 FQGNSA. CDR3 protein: CASILASGLGNEQFF. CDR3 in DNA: TGTGCCAGCATCCTGGCTAGCGGTCTTGGCAATGAGCAGTTCTTC.